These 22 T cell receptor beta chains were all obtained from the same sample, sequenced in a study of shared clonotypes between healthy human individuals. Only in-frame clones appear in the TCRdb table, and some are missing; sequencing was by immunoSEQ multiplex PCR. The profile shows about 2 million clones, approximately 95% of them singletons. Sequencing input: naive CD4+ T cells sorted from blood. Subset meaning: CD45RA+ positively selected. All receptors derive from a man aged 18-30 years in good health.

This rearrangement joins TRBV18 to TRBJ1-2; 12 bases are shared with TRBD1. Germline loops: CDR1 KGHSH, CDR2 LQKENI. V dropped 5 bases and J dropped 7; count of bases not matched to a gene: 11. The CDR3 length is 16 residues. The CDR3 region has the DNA TGTGCCAGCTCAGGATTATCAGGGACAGGGGGCTTTGGCTACACCTTC. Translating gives CASSGLSGTGGFGYTF.

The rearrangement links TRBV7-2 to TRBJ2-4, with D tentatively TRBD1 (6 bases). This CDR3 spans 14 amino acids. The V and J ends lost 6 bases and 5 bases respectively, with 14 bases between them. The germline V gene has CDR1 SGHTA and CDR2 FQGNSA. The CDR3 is CASSRTVNQNIQYF. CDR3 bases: TGTGCCAGCAGTAGGACAGTTAATCAAAACATTCAGTACTTC.

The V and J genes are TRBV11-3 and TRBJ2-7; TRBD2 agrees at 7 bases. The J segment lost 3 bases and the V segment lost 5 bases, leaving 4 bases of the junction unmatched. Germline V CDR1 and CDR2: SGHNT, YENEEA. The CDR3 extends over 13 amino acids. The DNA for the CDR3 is TGTGCCAGCAGCCAGCGGGGCCACTACGAGCAGTACTTC. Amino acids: CASSQRGHYEQYF.

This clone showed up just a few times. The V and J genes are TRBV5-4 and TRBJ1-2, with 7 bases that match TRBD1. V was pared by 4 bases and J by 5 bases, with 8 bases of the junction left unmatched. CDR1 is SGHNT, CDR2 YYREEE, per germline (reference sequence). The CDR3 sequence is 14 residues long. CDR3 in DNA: TGTGCCAGCAGCGTGACCGGGACAGCGTATGGCTACACCTTC. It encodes CASSVTGTAYGYTF.

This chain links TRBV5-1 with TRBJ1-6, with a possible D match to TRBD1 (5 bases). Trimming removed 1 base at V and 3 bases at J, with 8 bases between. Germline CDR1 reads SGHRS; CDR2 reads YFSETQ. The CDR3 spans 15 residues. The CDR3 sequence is CASSLLTGYNSPLHF. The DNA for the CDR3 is TGCGCCAGCAGCTTGCTTACAGGCTATAATTCACCCCTCCACTTT.

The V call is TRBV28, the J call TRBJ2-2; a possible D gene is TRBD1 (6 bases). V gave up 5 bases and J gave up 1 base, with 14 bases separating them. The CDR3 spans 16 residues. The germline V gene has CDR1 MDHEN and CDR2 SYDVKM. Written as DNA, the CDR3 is TGTGCCAGCAGTCTCAATCGGGACAAGAACACCGGGGAGCTGTTTTTT. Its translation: CASSLNRDKNTGELFF. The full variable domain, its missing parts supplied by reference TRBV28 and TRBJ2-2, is DVKVTQSSRYLVKRTGEKVFLECVQDMDHENMFWYRQDPGLGLRLIYFSYDVKMKEKGDIPEGYSVSREKKERFSLILESASTNQTSMYLCASSLNRDKNTGELFFGEGSRLTVL.

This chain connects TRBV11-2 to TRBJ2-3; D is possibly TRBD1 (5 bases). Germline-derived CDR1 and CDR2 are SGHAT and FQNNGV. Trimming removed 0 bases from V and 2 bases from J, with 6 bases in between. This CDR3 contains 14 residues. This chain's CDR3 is CASSLDRVTDTQYF. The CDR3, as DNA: TGTGCCAGCAGCTTAGACAGGGTCACAGATACGCAGTATTTT.

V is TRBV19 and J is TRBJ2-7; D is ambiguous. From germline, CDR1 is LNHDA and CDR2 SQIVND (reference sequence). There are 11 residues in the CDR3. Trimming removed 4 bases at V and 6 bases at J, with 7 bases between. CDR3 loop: CASSNAGEQYF. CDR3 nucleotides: TGTGCCAGTAGTAATGCCGGCGAGCAGTACTTC.

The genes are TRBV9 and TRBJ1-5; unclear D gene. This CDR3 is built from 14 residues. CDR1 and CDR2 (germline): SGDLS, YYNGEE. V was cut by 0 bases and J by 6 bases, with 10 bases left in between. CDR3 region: CASSVGAETQPQHF. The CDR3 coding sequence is TGTGCCAGCAGCGTAGGGGCAGAAACTCAGCCCCAGCATTTT.

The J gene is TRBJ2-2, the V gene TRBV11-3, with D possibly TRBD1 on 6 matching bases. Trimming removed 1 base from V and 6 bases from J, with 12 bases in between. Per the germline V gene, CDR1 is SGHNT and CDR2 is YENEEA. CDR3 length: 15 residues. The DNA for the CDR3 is TGTGCCAGCAGCTTAGCTGGCAGGGGAGCCGGGGAGCTGTTTTTT. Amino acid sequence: CASSLAGRGAGELFF.

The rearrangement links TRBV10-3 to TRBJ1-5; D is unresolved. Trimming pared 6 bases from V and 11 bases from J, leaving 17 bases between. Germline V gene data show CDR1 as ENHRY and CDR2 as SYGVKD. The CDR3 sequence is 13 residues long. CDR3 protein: CAISPAEGGSQHF. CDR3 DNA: TGTGCCATCAGCCCTGCCGAAGGCGGCTCCCAGCATTTT.

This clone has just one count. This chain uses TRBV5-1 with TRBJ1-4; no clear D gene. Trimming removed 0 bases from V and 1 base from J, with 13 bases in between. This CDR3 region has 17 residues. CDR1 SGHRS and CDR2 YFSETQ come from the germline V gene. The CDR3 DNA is TGCGCCAGCAGCTTGGGTGCAGCCCCGGGAACTAATGAAAAACTGTTTTTT. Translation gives CASSLGAAPGTNEKLFF.

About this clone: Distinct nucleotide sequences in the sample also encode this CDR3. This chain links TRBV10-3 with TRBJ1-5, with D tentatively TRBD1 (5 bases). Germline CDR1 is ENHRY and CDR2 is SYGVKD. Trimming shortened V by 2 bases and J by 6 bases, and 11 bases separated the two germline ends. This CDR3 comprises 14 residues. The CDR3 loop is CAISESRGGQPQHF. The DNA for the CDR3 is TGTGCCATCAGTGAGAGTAGGGGAGGTCAGCCCCAGCATTTT.

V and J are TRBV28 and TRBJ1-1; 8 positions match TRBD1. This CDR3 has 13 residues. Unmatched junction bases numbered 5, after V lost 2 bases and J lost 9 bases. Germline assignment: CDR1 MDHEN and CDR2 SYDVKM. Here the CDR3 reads CASSLQGAYQAFF. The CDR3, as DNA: TGTGCCAGCAGTTTACAGGGGGCCTACCAAGCTTTCTTT.

The CDR3 DNA sequence: TGTGCCAGCAGTGAAGCATTGATAGTTCGAGAGACCCAGTACTTC. Protein product: CASSEALIVRETQYF. This rearrangement joins TRBV2 to TRBJ2-5; no reliable D call. This CDR3 comprises 15 residues. Per the germline V gene, CDR1 is SNHLY and CDR2 is FYNNEI. The V and J ends lost 0 bases and 4 bases respectively, with 12 bases between them.

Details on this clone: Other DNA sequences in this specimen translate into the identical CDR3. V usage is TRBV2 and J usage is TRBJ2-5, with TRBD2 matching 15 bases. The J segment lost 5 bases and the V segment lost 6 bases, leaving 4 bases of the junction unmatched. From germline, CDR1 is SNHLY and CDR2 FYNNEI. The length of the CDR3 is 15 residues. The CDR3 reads CASSGTSGRRETQYF. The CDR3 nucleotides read TGTGCCAGCAGCGGGACTAGCGGGAGGCGGGAGACCCAGTACTTC. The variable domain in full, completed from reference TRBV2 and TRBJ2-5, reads EPEVTQTPSHQVTQMGQEVILRCVPISNHLYFYWYRQILGQKVEFLVSFYNNEISEKSEIFDDQFSVERPDGSNFTLKIRSTKLEDSAMYFCASSGTSGRRETQYFGPGTRLLVL.

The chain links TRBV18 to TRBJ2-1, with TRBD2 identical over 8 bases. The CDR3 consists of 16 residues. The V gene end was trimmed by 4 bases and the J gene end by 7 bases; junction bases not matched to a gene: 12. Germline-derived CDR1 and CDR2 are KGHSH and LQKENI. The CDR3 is CASSLLAGKLSNEQFF. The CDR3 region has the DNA TGTGCCAGCTCACTATTAGCGGGAAAGCTTAGTAATGAGCAGTTCTTC.

The CDR3 DNA reads TGTGCCAGCAGATCCCAGGCCGGCTACGAGCAGTACTTC. It translates to CASRSQAGYEQYF. The J gene is TRBJ2-7, the V gene TRBV6-4; D not certain. Trimming pared 6 bases from V and 3 bases from J, leaving 12 bases between. Germline values: CDR1 MRHNA, CDR2 SNTAGT. This CDR3 has 13 amino acids.

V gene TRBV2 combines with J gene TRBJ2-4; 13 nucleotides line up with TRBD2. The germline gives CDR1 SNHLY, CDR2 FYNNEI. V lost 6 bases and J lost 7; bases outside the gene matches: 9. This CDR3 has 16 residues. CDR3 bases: TGTGCCAGCAGCGCCAGTGGGACTAGCGGGAAGAACATTCAGTACTTC. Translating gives CASSASGTSGKNIQYF.

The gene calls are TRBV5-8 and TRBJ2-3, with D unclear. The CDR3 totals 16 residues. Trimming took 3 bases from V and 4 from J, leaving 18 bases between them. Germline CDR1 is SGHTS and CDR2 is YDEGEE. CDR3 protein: CASSYGGRRSSDTQYF. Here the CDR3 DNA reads TGTGCCAGCAGCTATGGCGGCCGGCGGAGCTCAGATACGCAGTATTTT.

The CDR3 sequence: CASSSGQGRNQPQHF. In DNA, the CDR3 is TGTGCCAGCAGTTCGGGACAGGGTCGCAATCAGCCCCAGCATTTT. The chain uses TRBV7-9 and TRBJ1-5; 9 bases fit TRBD1. The CDR3 has 15 residues. V was clipped by 6 bases and J by 2 bases; unmatched bases: 5. Germline V CDR1 and CDR2: SEHNR, FQNEAQ (reference sequence). The variable domain in full, completed from reference TRBV7-9 and TRBJ1-5, reads DTGVSQNPRHKITKRGQNVTFRCDPISEHNRLYWYRQTLGQGPEFLTYFQNEAQLEKSRLLSDRFSAERPKGSFSTLEIQRTEQGDSAMYLCASSSGQGRNQPQHFGDGTRLSIL.

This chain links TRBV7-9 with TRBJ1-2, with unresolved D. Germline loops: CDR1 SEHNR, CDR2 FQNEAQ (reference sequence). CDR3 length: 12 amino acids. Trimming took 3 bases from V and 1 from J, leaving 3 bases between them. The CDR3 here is CASSFNNYGYTF. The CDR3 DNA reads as TGTGCCAGCAGCTTTAATAACTATGGCTACACCTTC.